Following are 30 T cell receptor beta chains from one sample sequenced in a study of PD-1 blockade in classical Hodgkin lymphoma. The protocol was immunoSEQ multiplex PCR, while the TCRdb copy is restricted to in-frame clones and leaves out a portion. This sample carries around 10,000 clones, 76% of them seen once, and the ten largest clones take under 30%. There was relapse after autologous stem cell transplantation in every patient, and there was variation in brentuximab vedotin exposure. The sample was peripheral blood mononuclear cells (PBMCs), taken at baseline. The receptors originated from a human donor with classical Hodgkin lymphoma.

V gene TRBV28 combines with J gene TRBJ2-1; 7 bases fit TRBD1. Trimming cost V 5 bases and J 9 bases; bases outside gene matches: 10. There are 14 residues in the CDR3. Germline CDR1 reads MDHEN; CDR2 reads SYDVKM. In DNA form, the CDR3 reads TGTGCCAGCAGTCCCCATGGACAGGTCGGTGAGCAGTTCTTC. Translation gives CASSPHGQVGEQFF.

The chain employs TRBV4-1 and TRBJ1-4; possibly TRBD1 for D (6 bases). The CDR3 totals 16 residues. The V end lost 0 bases, the J end lost 6 bases, and 14 bases lay between the germline ends. Germline V gene data show CDR1 as MGHRA and CDR2 as YSYEKL. CDR3 bases: TGCGCCAGCAGCCAAGATTTTGGACAGTGGGATGAAAAACTGTTTTTT. Encoded protein: CASSQDFGQWDEKLFF.

The CDR3: CASSEGWVVGETQYF. In DNA form, the CDR3 reads TGTGCCAGCAGTGAGGGTTGGGTTGTGGGAGAGACCCAGTACTTC. The rearrangement links TRBV6-1 to TRBJ2-5; D is ambiguous. The germline CDR1 and CDR2 sequences are MNHNS and SASEGT. The CDR3 loop spans 15 amino acids. V lost 3 bases and J 4 bases, leaving 15 bases between the germline ends.

The rearrangement joins TRBV2 to TRBJ1-2; a possible D gene is TRBD1 (5 bases). The CDR3 covers 12 residues. Germline V gene sequence: CDR1 SNHLY, CDR2 FYNNEI. Trimming stripped 7 bases from V and 4 bases from J, with 10 bases between. CDR3 in DNA: TGTGCCAGCACCCAGGGAGTCTATGGCTACACCTTC. Translated, it gives CASTQGVYGYTF.

The chain employs TRBV5-1 and TRBJ2-1; 10 bases are shared with TRBD2. The germline V gene has CDR1 SGHRS and CDR2 YFSETQ. CDR3 length: 16 amino acids. Unmatched junction bases numbered 6, after V lost 4 bases and J lost 2 bases. The chain's CDR3 is CASSIVAGGPYNEQFF. The CDR3 DNA is TGCGCCAGCAGCATCGTAGCGGGAGGCCCCTACAATGAGCAGTTCTTC. Together with reference TRBV5-1 and TRBJ2-1, the CDR3 gives the full variable domain: KAGVTQTPRYLIKTRGQQVTLSCSPISGHRSVSWYQQTPGQGLQFLFEYFSETQRNKGNFPGRFSGRQFSNSRSEMNVSTLELGDSALYLCASSIVAGGPYNEQFFGPGTRLTVL.

The V and J genes are TRBV29-1 and TRBJ2-7, with TRBD2 matching over 8 bases. Looked up from germline, CDR1 is SQVTM and CDR2 is ANQGSEA. This CDR3 has 15 residues. The V segment lost 4 bases and the J segment 2 bases; nucleotides outside the gene matches: 10. The CDR3 nucleotides read TGCAGCGTTGTCGCCGGGGGGGCGGGTGCCTACGAGCAGTACTTC. Its translation is CSVVAGGAGAYEQYF.

This clone has just one count. This chain connects TRBV7-9 to TRBJ1-4; the match to TRBD1 covers 8 bases. The trim removed 1 base at V and 11 bases at J, leaving 9 bases unmatched. The germline gives CDR1 SEHNR, CDR2 FQNEAQ (reference sequence). The CDR3 spans 15 residues. The CDR3 DNA sequence: TGTGCCAGCAGCTTAGGACAGGGGTTAATGAGGAAACTGTTTTTT. Protein sequence: CASSLGQGLMRKLFF.

The rearrangement joins TRBV7-9 to TRBJ2-7, with D possibly matching TRBD2 (7 bases). Germline CDR1 SEHNR, CDR2 FQNEAQ (reference sequence). The CDR3 consists of 16 residues. Deletions cut 1 base from V and 2 bases from J, with 15 bases between. The CDR3 sequence: CASSLGPAGTTYEQYF. CDR3 nucleotide sequence: TGTGCCAGCAGCTTAGGTCCAGCGGGGACAACCTACGAGCAGTACTTC. The variable domain in full, with the rest retrieved from reference TRBV7-9 and TRBJ2-7, is DTGVSQNPRHKITKRGQNVTFRCDPISEHNRLYWYRQTLGQGPEFLTYFQNEAQLEKSRLLSDRFSAERPKGSFSTLEIQRTEQGDSAMYLCASSLGPAGTTYEQYFGPGTRLTVT.

This clone was found a few times. V usage is TRBV19 and J usage is TRBJ2-1; TRBD2 agrees at 7 bases. Germline CDR1 and CDR2: LNHDA and SQIVND (reference sequence). This CDR3 contains 15 residues. With 4 bases clipped from V and 7 bases from J, the junction kept 10 bases outside the gene matches. The CDR3 reads CASSTGGGPKNEQFF. The CDR3 nucleotides read TGTGCCAGTAGTACCGGGGGAGGGCCAAAAAATGAGCAGTTCTTC.

This chain uses TRBV6-4 with TRBJ2-2, with 8 bases identical to TRBD2. The CDR3 is 14 residues long. J gave up 7 bases and V 0 bases, and 1 base lay outside the gene matches. From germline, CDR1 is MRHNA and CDR2 SNTAGT. CDR3 nucleotide sequence: TGTGCCAGCAGTGACTCCGCGGGAGGCGGGGAGCTGTTTTTT. It specifies CASSDSAGGGELFF.

This clone came up once. V gene TRBV28 combines with J gene TRBJ2-5; 9 positions match TRBD1. Trimming cost V 6 bases and J 2 bases; bases outside gene matches: 10. The length of the CDR3 is 16 residues. The V gene's germline CDR1 is MDHEN and CDR2 SYDVKM. CDR3 sequence (DNA): TGTGCCAGCAGAAGGACAGGGGCGGGGATACAAGAGACCCAGTACTTC. Translation: CASRRTGAGIQETQYF.

This chain uses TRBV5-1 with TRBJ2-3; no definite D call. Germline CDR1 is SGHRS and CDR2 is YFSETQ. This CDR3 spans 15 amino acids. The ends were cut back, 0 bases at V and 3 bases at J, with 11 bases in the middle. CDR3 in amino acids: CASSLGPAVTDTQYF. DNA for the CDR3: TGCGCCAGCAGCTTGGGGCCAGCAGTAACAGATACGCAGTATTTT.

This chain joins TRBV5-1 and TRBJ1-2, with D tentatively TRBD1 (6 bases). Germline V CDR1 and CDR2: SGHRS, YFSETQ. V lost 0 bases and J 0 bases, leaving 12 bases between the germline ends. This CDR3 has 16 amino acids. CDR3 sequence reads: CASSLGRGLANYGYTF. For the CDR3, the DNA is TGCGCCAGCAGCTTGGGTCGGGGGCTAGCTAACTATGGCTACACCTTC.

The rearrangement links TRBV4-1 to TRBJ2-7; D might be TRBD1 (5 bases). Germline V gene lookup returns CDR1 MGHRA and CDR2 YSYEKL. Trimming left V 1 base short and J 4 bases short, with 20 bases between. The CDR3 runs to 17 residues. The CDR3 region has the DNA TGCGCCAGCAGCCAAGCCCTAGGCCGTGGCAGGGAATACGAGCAGTACTTC. Its translation: CASSQALGRGREYEQYF.

As for this clone: Sequence at one end of the junction differs from germline and may be a read error. The sample carries other DNA sequences with the same CDR3. The chain is built from TRBV13 and TRBJ2-3; the D is unclear. The V gene's germline CDR1 is PRHDT and CDR2 FYEKMQ (reference sequence). The CDR3 is 13 residues long. CDR3 in DNA: TGTGCCAGCATCCAGAGAAGCACGGATACGCAGTATTTT. It codes for CASIQRSTDTQYF.

The chain is built from TRBV7-7 and TRBJ1-2; no definite D call. In germline, CDR1 is SSHAT, CDR2 FNYEAQ (reference sequence). V was pared by 5 bases and J by 7 bases, with 11 bases between. The CDR3 length is 12 residues. The CDR3 protein is CASSAREGGYTF. As DNA, the CDR3 is TGTGCCAGCAGCGCACGGGAGGGTGGCTACACCTTC. The complete variable domain, with remaining parts taken from reference TRBV7-7 and TRBJ1-2, reads GAGVSQSPRYKVTKRGQDVTLRCDPISSHATLYWYQQALGQGPEFLTYFNYEAQPDKSGLPSDRFSAERPEGSISTLTIQRTEQRDSAMYRCASSAREGGYTFGSGTRLTVV.

V and J are TRBV10-3 and TRBJ2-4; 7 bases are a match to TRBD2. Germline V gene sequence: CDR1 ENHRY, CDR2 SYGVKD. CDR3 length equals 14 residues. Trimming took 10 bases from V and 0 from J; bases not matched to a gene: 6. CDR3 loop: CASGEGLAKNIQYF. The CDR3 coding sequence is TGTGCCAGCGGGGAGGGGCTAGCCAAAAACATTCAGTACTTC.

This clone was counted a single time. This same CDR3 is encoded by further DNA sequences in the sample. J is TRBJ1-2 and V is TRBV6-1, with 10 bases aligning to TRBD1. J gave up 4 bases and V 3 bases, and 5 bases lay outside the gene matches. CDR1 and CDR2 (germline): MNHNS, SASEGT. This CDR3 comprises 15 residues. The CDR3 DNA reads TGTGCCAGCAGTGAGGGACAGGGGAATAGCTATGGCTACACCTTC. It codes for CASSEGQGNSYGYTF.

This chain uses TRBV15 with TRBJ1-4; D remains unclear. Per germline, CDR1 LNHNV and CDR2 YYDKDF (reference sequence). V shed 5 bases and J shed 10 bases, with 20 bases lying between them. CDR3 size: 15 residues. CDR3 in DNA: TGTGCCACCAGCGAACCGGGCCCCCTCGGCGGAAAACTGTTTTTT. It yields the protein CATSEPGPLGGKLFF.

This sequence joins TRBV4-1 and TRBJ1-5; D unclear. This CDR3 spans 15 amino acids. The V gene's germline CDR1 is MGHRA and CDR2 YSYEKL. Trimming stripped 0 bases from V and 7 bases from J, with 13 bases between. CDR3 bases: TGCGCCAGCAGCCAAGATTCGTCTGTTTGGCAGCCCCAGCATTTT. It codes for CASSQDSSVWQPQHF.

This chain joins TRBV5-6 and TRBJ1-5, with 9 bases fitting TRBD1. V dropped 0 bases and J dropped 0; count of bases not matched to a gene: 4. Germline V CDR1 and CDR2: SGHDT, YYEEEE. This CDR3 region has 17 residues. CDR3 coding DNA: TGTGCCAGCAGCTTGGGCGGGACAGGGTATAGCAATCAGCCCCAGCATTTT. Amino acids: CASSLGGTGYSNQPQHF.

This clone was detected only once. The rearrangement joins TRBV21-1 to TRBJ2-7; the D call of TRBD2 is as the table states it, not checked on the DNA. TRBV21-1 is flagged as a pseudogene. The CDR3 runs 12 residues. DNA for the CDR3: TGTGCCAGCAGTTTTGAGGCCTACGAGCAGTACTTC. It encodes CASSFEAYEQYF.

V gene TRBV5-1 combines with J gene TRBJ2-1, with 10 positions matching TRBD2. The CDR3 loop spans 16 amino acids. The J segment lost 2 bases and the V segment lost 5 bases, leaving 7 bases of the junction unmatched. From germline, CDR1 is SGHRS and CDR2 YFSETQ. CDR3: CASSDSGTSAYNEQFF. In DNA form, the CDR3 reads TGCGCCAGCAGTGACTCCGGGACTAGCGCCTACAATGAGCAGTTCTTC.

This sequence joins TRBV6-1 and TRBJ1-5; 7 bases are shared with TRBD1. There are 14 residues in the CDR3. Losses at the gene ends were 4 bases for V and 9 bases for J; bases not matched to a gene: 9. Germline CDR1 is MNHNS and CDR2 is SASEGT. The CDR3 protein is CASSARDSERPQHF. In nucleotides, the CDR3 is TGTGCCAGCAGTGCCCGGGACAGCGAGCGGCCCCAGCATTTT.

V usage is TRBV5-6 and J usage is TRBJ1-2; D is unresolved. The CDR3 is made up of 12 amino acids. Per the germline V gene, CDR1 is SGHDT and CDR2 is YYEEEE. Trimming took off 7 bases at V and 4 bases at J, with 11 bases between the two ends. The DNA of the CDR3 is TGTGCCAGCTACACGGGTACCTATGGCTACACCTTC. Amino acid sequence: CASYTGTYGYTF. The full variable domain, in which reference TRBV5-6 and TRBJ1-2 provide the parts outside the CDR3, is DAGVTQSPTHLIKTRGQQVTLRCSPKSGHDTVSWYQQALGQGPQFIFQYYEEEERQRGNFPDRFSGHQFPNYSSELNVNALLLGDSALYLCASYTGTYGYTFGSGTRLTVV.

This clone was detected only once. The V and J genes are TRBV19 and TRBJ2-6; no definite D call. Germline V gene sequence: CDR1 LNHDA, CDR2 SQIVND (reference sequence). The CDR3 totals 16 residues. Deletions cut 4 bases from V and 0 bases from J, with 10 bases between. The CDR3 nucleotides are TGTGCCAGTAGTACGGACGCCACCTCTGGGGCCAACGTCCTGACTTTC. This sequence encodes CASSTDATSGANVLTF.

The chain employs TRBV6-6 and TRBJ1-1; 8 bases fit TRBD1. Germline CDR1 reads MNHNY; CDR2 reads SVGAGI (reference sequence). The CDR3 has 14 amino acids. After removal of 5 bases from V and 1 base from J, the junction contained 3 bases not matched to a gene. This chain's CDR3 is CASSRGQGNTEAFF. CDR3 bases: TGTGCCAGCAGTCGCGGACAGGGGAACACTGAAGCTTTCTTT.

The chain carries TRBV10-3 and TRBJ2-3; a weak D match, TRBD1 (5 bases). This CDR3 contains 15 residues. V was cut by 4 bases and J by 0 bases, with 11 bases left in between. In germline, CDR1 is ENHRY, CDR2 SYGVKD. CDR3 in DNA: TGTGCCATCAGTGGAGACCAGGGTAGCACAGATACGCAGTATTTT. Translation: CAISGDQGSTDTQYF.

The V call is TRBV5-1, the J call TRBJ2-2, with 9 bases lining up with TRBD1. With V trimmed by 7 bases and J by 2 bases, 6 bases remained unmatched. The CDR3 sequence is 15 residues long. Germline lookup yields CDR1 SGHRS and CDR2 YFSETQ. CDR3 region: CASSPGQGNTGELFF. The CDR3 DNA reads as TGCGCCAGCTCGCCGGGACAGGGTAACACCGGGGAGCTGTTTTTT.

The chain is built from TRBV4-1 and TRBJ2-5, with TRBD1 identical over 9 bases. The CDR3 has 20 residues. CDR1 MGHRA and CDR2 YSYEKL come from the germline V gene. V shed 1 base, J shed 1 base, and the junction held 16 bases outside the gene matches. The CDR3 nucleotides are TGCGCCAGCAGCCAAGCACCGGGACAGGGCCAGAGGGTATTCCAAGAGACCCAGTACTTC. This sequence encodes CASSQAPGQGQRVFQETQYF.